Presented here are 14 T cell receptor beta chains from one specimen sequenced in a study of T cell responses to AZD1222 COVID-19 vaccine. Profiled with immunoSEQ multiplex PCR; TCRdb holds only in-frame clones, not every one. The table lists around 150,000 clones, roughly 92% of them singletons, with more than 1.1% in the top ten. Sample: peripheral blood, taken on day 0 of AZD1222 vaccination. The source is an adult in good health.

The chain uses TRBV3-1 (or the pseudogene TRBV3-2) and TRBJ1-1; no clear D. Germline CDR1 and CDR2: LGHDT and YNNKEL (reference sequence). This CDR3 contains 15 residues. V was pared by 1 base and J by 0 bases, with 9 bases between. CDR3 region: CASSQGYSLNTEAFF. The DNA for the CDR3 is TGTGCCAGCAGCCAAGGATACAGCTTGAACACTGAAGCTTTCTTT.

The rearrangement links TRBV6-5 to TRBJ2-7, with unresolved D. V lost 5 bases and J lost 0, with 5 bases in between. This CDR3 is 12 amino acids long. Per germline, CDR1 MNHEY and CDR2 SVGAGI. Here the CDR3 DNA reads TGTGCCAGCAGTCAACTCTCCTACGAGCAGTACTTC. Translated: CASSQLSYEQYF.

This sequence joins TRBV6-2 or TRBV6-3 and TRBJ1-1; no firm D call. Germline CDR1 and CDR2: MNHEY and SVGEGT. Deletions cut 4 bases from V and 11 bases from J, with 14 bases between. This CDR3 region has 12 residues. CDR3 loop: CASSFLRVRAFF. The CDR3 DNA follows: TGTGCCAGCAGTTTCCTACGTGTCCGGGCTTTCTTT.

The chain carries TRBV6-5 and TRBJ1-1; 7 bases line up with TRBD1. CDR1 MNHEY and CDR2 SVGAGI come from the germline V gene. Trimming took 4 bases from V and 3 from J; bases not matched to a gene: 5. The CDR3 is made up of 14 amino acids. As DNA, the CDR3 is TGTGCCAGCAGTTTACTCACAGGGGACACTGAAGCTTTCTTT. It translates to CASSLLTGDTEAFF.

The CDR3 nucleotides read TGTGCCAGCAGCCCGAGACTAGCGGTCGAAGGGGAGCAGTACTTC. Residues: CASSPRLAVEGEQYF. The V and J genes are TRBV5-4 and TRBJ2-7; 9 bases match TRBD2. CDR1 is SGHNT, CDR2 YYREEE, per germline (reference sequence). The CDR3 is 15 amino acids. Trimming cost V 4 bases and J 7 bases; bases outside gene matches: 12. Using reference TRBV5-4 and TRBJ2-7 for the parts outside the CDR3, the full variable domain is ETGVTQSPTHLIKTRGQQVTLRCSSQSGHNTVSWYQQALGQGPQFIFQYYREEENGRGNFPPRFSGLQFPNYSSELNVNALELDDSALYLCASSPRLAVEGEQYFGPGTRLTVT.

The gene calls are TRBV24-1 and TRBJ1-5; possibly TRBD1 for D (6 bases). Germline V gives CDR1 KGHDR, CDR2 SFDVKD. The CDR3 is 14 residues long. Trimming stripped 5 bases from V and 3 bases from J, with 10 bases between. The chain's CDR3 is CATSAGGSNQPQHF. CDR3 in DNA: TGTGCCACCAGTGCGGGGGGCTCCAATCAGCCCCAGCATTTT.

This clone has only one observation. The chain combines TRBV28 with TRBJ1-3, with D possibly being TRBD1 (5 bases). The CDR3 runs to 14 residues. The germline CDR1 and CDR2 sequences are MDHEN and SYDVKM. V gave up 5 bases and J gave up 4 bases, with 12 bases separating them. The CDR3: CASSPGGVGNTIYF. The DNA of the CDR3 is TGTGCCAGCAGTCCGGGAGGGGTAGGAAACACCATATATTTT.

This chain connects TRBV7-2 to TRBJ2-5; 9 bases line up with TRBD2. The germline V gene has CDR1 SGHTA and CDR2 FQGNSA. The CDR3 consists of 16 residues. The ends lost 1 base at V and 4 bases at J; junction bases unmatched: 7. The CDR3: CASSLGAAGGGETQYF. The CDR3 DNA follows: TGTGCCAGCAGCTTAGGCGCGGCGGGAGGGGGAGAGACCCAGTACTTC.

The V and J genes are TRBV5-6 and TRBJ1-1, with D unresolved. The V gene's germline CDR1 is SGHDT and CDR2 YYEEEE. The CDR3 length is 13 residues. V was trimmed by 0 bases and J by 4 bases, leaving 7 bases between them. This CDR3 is CASSLGAGTEAFF. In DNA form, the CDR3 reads TGTGCCAGCAGCTTGGGGGCGGGCACTGAAGCTTTCTTT.

CDR3 in DNA: TGTGCTAGTGGTTCCACCTCGGGGGTTACAGATACGCAGTATTTT. This sequence encodes CASGSTSGVTDTQYF. This chain uses TRBV12-5 with TRBJ2-3; TRBD2 might be the D (6 bases). Germline CDR1 and CDR2: LGHNT and FRNRAP. Trimming took 4 bases from V and 3 from J, leaving 14 bases between them. CDR3 length: 15 amino acids.

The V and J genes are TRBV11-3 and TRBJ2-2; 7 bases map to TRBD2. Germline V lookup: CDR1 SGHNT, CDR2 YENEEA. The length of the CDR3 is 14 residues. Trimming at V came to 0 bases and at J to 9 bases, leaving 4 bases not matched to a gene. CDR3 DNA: TGTGCCAGCAGCTTAGACGAGAGCGGGAGGGAGCTGTTTTTT. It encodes CASSLDESGRELFF.

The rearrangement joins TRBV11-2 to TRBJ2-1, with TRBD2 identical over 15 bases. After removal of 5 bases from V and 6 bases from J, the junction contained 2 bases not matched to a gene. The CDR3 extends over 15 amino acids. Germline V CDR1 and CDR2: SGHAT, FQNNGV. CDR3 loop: CASSRTSGGANEQFF. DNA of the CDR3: TGTGCCAGCAGCCGGACTAGCGGGGGGGCCAATGAGCAGTTCTTC.

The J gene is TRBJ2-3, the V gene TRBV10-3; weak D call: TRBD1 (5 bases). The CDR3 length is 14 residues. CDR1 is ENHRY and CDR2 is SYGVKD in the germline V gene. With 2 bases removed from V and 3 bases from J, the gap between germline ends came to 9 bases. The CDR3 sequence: CAISERGRTDTQYF. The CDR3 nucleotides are TGTGCCATCAGTGAGAGGGGAAGAACAGATACGCAGTATTTT.

The DNA for the CDR3 is TGTGCCAGCAGCGTAGTAACAGGGGTTAAAGAGACCCAGTACTTC. It yields the protein CASSVVTGVKETQYF. This chain connects TRBV9 to TRBJ2-5; TRBD1 matches 7 bases. This CDR3 is built from 15 residues. With 0 bases clipped from V and 3 bases from J, the junction kept 5 bases outside the gene matches. Germline CDR1 reads SGDLS; CDR2 reads YYNGEE.